The clone carrying this TCR beta chain was recorded a few times. This sample is drawn from a study of CD4 and CD8 cells across lung adenocarcinoma regions. Samples came from patients with localized non-small cell lung adenocarcinoma. TCRdb reanalysed the PCR reads using MiXCR and keeps one entry per CDR3 protein. The profile covers around 8,000 distinct CDR3 sequences, with 46% appearing a single time and about 16% taken by the ten largest. Germline CDR1 MDHEN, CDR2 SYDVKM. The V and J ends lost 7 bases and 6 bases respectively, with 18 bases between them. CDR3 size: 14 residues. The TCR comes from a female donor with lung adenocarcinoma. The CD4 and CD8 labels of this study may be unreliable. The gene calls are TRBV28 and TRBJ1-1; no reliable D call. The sequenced sample was CD4+ T cells from the margin of a lung tumor. The CDR3 DNA reads as TGTGCCAGCATGATCACCCGGGGTCGCCCTGAAGCTTTCTTT. This encodes CASMITRGRPEAFF.